This T cell receptor (beta chain) was retrieved from a study of T cells in Graves' hyperthyroidism and ophthalmopathy. Study-wide points: Most thyroid clonotypes expanded above 0.001 appeared in blood too.

TCR beta CDR3 regions were amplified from RNA transcripts. TCR CDR3 underwent first-round RT-PCR with the HTBI primer set. MiXCR, applied by TCRdb to the multiplex PCR reads, yields one record per CDR3 protein. The data show about 640,000 distinct CDR3 sequences, roughly 45% seen once. This clonotype was detected many times. The antigen is undetermined. CDR3 size: 12 residues. Deletions cut 7 bases from V and 1 base from J, with 10 bases between. CDR1 and CDR2 (germline): SQVTM, ANQGSEA. A patient was excluded if there was uncontrolled infection, other autoimmune disease, pregnancy or lactation. This rearrangement joins TRBV29-1 to TRBJ1-2; D call uncertain. This clonotype originated in an adult man with Graves' disease, either hyperthyroidism or ophthalmopathy (not recorded which). The material sequenced was peripheral blood or thyroid tissue (not recorded which). The CDR3 DNA is TGCAGCGCTGGACCGTATAACTATGGCTACACCTTC. It codes for CSAGPYNYGYTF.